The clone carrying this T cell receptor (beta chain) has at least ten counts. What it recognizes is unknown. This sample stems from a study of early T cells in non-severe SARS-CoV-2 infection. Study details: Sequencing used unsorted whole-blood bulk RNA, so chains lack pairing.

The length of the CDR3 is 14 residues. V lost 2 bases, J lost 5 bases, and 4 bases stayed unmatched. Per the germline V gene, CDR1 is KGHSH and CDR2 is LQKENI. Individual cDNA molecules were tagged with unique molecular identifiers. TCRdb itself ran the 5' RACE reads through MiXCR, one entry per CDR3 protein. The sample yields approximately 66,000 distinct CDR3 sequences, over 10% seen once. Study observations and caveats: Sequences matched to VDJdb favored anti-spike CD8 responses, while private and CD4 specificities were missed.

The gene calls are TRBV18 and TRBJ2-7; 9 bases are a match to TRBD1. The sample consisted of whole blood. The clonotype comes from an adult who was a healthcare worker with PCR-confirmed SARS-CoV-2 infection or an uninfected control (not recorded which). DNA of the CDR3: TGTGCCAGCTCACCAGGACAGGGGATGGACGAGCAGTACTTC. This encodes CASSPGQGMDEQYF. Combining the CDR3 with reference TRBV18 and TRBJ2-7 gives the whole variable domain NAGVMQNPRHLVRRRGQEARLRCSPMKGHSHVYWYRQLPEEGLKFMVYLQKENIIDESGMPKERFSAEFPKEGPSILRIQQVVRGDSAAYFCASSPGQGMDEQYFGPGTRLTVT.